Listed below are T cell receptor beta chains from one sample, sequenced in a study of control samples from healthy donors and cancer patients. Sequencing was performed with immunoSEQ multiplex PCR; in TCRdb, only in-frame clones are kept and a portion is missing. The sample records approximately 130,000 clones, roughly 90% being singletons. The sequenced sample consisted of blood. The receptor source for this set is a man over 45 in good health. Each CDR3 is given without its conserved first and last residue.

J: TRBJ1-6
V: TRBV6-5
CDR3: ASNGDGRLNSPLH

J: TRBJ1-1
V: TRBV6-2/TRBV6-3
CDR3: ASSWDRLLMNTEAF

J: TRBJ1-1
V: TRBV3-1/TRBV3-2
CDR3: ASSPVGNTEAF

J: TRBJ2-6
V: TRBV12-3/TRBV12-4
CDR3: ASTGTGTNVLT

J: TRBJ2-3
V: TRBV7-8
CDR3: ASSPWSTDTQY

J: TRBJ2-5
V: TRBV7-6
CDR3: ASSLSQGGETQY

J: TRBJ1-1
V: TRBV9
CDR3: ASSPRQGMNTEAF

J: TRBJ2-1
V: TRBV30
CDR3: AWLPGLAGGPFKNEQF

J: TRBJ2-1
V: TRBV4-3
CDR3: ASSRLAELYNEQF

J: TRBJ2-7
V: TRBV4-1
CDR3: ASSHRDRGYEQY

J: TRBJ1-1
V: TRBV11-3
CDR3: ASSPWGDGTEAF

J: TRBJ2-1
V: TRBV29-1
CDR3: SVSRDMTGDEQF

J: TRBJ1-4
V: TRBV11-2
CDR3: ASSLWVNEKLF

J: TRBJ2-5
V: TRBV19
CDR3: ASSIVFRTGAETQY

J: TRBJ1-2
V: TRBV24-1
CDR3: ATSDLQGRGRPPFYGYT

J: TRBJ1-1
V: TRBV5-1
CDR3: ASSLNGEYTEAF

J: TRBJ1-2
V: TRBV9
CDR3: ASSVAKRDYGYT

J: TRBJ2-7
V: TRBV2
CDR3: ASSDAGSAYEQY

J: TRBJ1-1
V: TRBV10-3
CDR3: AISGGRTEAF

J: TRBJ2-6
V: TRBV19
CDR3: ASSMGISGANVLT

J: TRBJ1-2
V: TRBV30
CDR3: AWSVLRDNGYT

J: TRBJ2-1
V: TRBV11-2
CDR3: ASSPRQGAGYNEQF

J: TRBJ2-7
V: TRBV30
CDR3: AWSVSYEQY

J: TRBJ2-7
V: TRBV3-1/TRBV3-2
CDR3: ASSRIYEQY

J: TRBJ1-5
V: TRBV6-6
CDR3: ASSYSIGGAQPQH

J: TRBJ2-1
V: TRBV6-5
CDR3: ASRGRQGLNNEQF

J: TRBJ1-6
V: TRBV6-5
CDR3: ASCWGRDSPLH

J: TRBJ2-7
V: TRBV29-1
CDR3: SVVSVSREQY

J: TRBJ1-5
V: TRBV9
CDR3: ASSVGPRDRGQKGNQPQH

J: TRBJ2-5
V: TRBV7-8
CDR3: ASSFGTYQETQY

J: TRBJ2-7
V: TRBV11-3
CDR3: ASSSQGYEQY

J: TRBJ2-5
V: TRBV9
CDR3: ASSVYRGVQETQY

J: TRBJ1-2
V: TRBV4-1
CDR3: ASSQDLGRLYGYT

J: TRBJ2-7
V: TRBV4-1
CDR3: ASSLSRGADYEQY

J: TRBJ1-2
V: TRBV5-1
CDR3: ASSPEGTGEFYGYT

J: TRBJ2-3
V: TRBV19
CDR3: ASSGSGISTDTQY

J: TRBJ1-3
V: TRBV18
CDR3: ASSPGTGSSGNTIY

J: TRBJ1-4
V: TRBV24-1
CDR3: ATSDSHPGKSEKLF

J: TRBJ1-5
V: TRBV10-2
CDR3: ASSEAYVTIMPQH

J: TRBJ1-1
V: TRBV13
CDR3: ATGDMMNTEAF

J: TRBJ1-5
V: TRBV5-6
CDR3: ASSSGTRGPQH